What follows are 30 T cell receptor beta chains derived from one specimen sequenced in a study of Graves' ophthalmopathy and Graves' hyperthyroidism. The authors amplified TCR beta CDR3 regions from RNA transcripts. HTBI primers were employed in first-round RT-PCR, then a second-round multiplex PCR followed. TCRdb ran MiXCR on the multiplex PCR reads and lists one entry per CDR3 protein. Of over a million distinct CDR3 sequences listed, less than 45% were seen once; the top ten hold around 10%. What was sequenced was peripheral blood or thyroid tissue (not recorded which). These receptors came from an adult man with Graves' hyperthyroidism.

The chain recombines TRBV4-1 with TRBJ1-5; a weak D match, TRBD1 (5 bases). Deletions cut 0 bases from V and 7 bases from J, with 7 bases between. Germline-derived CDR1 and CDR2 are MGHRA and YSYEKL. This CDR3 comprises 13 residues. In DNA, the CDR3 is TGCGCCAGCAGCCAAGAAGGGGAACAGCCCCAGCATTTT. The encoded protein is CASSQEGEQPQHF.

The J gene is TRBJ2-7, the V gene TRBV7-9; a weak D match, TRBD2 (6 bases). Germline values: CDR1 SEHNR, CDR2 FQNEAQ (reference sequence). The V and J ends lost 6 bases and 6 bases respectively, with 21 bases between them. CDR3 size: 15 residues. The CDR3 sequence is CASSPWQGGFCEQYF. The CDR3 DNA sequence: TGTGCCAGCAGTCCCTGGCAGGGAGGTTTCTGCGAGCAGTACTTC.

In this sample, this clonotype turned up many times. This rearrangement joins TRBV29-1 to TRBJ1-2; the D is unclear. Looked up from germline, CDR1 is SQVTM and CDR2 is ANQGSEA. The CDR3 has 12 amino acids. The V gene lost 3 bases and the J gene lost 5 bases, with 10 bases spanning the gap. The CDR3 DNA sequence: TGCAGCGTTGAGCGACCGCCATATGGCTACACCTTC. Its translation: CSVERPPYGYTF.

This clonotype has at least ten counts. The rearrangement links TRBV10-3 to TRBJ2-2, with unresolved D. The CDR3 is 13 residues long. Trimming removed 9 bases at V and 0 bases at J, with 8 bases between. Germline CDR1 is ENHRY and CDR2 is SYGVKD. CDR3 sequence: CAIGNSNTGELFF. In nucleotides, the CDR3 is TGTGCCATAGGAAATTCGAACACCGGGGAGCTGTTTTTT.

This clonotype occurred many times. The chain recombines TRBV24-1 with TRBJ2-7, with D possibly being TRBD2 (6 bases). The germline CDR1 and CDR2 sequences are KGHDR and SFDVKD. The CDR3 is made up of 15 amino acids. V was cut by 3 bases and J by 2 bases, with 13 bases left in between. The CDR3: CATSDPRGGAYEQYF. Here the CDR3 DNA reads TGTGCCACCAGTGATCCCCGAGGAGGGGCCTACGAGCAGTACTTC.

The V gene is TRBV29-1, the J gene TRBJ2-2; TRBD1 might be the D (6 bases). The CDR3 sequence is 14 residues long. Germline CDR1 is SQVTM and CDR2 is ANQGSEA. V lost 5 bases and J 1 base, leaving 11 bases between the germline ends. As DNA, the CDR3 is TGCAGCGTTAAGGGCAGGGGGAACACCGGGGAGCTGTTTTTT. Amino acid sequence: CSVKGRGNTGELFF.

This clonotype showed up just a few times. The chain joins TRBV6-2 or TRBV6-3 to TRBJ1-3, with D possibly matching TRBD1 (6 bases). The germline CDR1 and CDR2 sequences are MNHEY and SVGEGT. Trimming took off 2 bases at V and 0 bases at J, with 11 bases between the two ends. The CDR3 is made up of 16 amino acids. CDR3 in amino acids: CASSYADRNSGNTIYF. The CDR3 DNA sequence: TGTGCCAGCAGTTACGCCGACAGGAACTCTGGAAACACCATATATTTT.

The J gene is TRBJ2-2, the V gene TRBV7-2; D assignment may be TRBD1 or TRBD2 (5 bases each). This CDR3 region has 16 residues. V lost 7 bases and J 1 base, leaving 16 bases between the germline ends. Germline V CDR1 and CDR2: SGHTA, FQGNSA. The CDR3 DNA reads as TGTGCCAGCATCTATACCGGGACGGGGAACACCGGGGAGCTGTTTTTT. Amino acids: CASIYTGTGNTGELFF.

This clonotype came up many times. J is TRBJ1-1 and V is TRBV20-1; D gene unclear. Between the trimmed V and J ends, which lost 3 bases and 1 base, there was a span of 18 bases. This CDR3 contains 16 residues. Germline loops: CDR1 DFQATT, CDR2 SNEGSKA (reference sequence). The CDR3 region is CSASALTFRENTEAFF. In nucleotides, the CDR3 is TGCAGTGCTAGTGCGCTCACCTTCAGAGAGAACACTGAAGCTTTCTTT.

V gene TRBV10-2 combines with J gene TRBJ1-2; unclear D gene. This CDR3 spans 14 amino acids. Germline V gene lookup returns CDR1 WSHSY and CDR2 SAAADI. Trimming took 2 bases from V and 8 from J, leaving 15 bases between them. In DNA, the CDR3 is TGCGCCAGCAGTGAGCGTGGCACCTACCGCGGCTACACCTTC. Its protein is CASSERGTYRGYTF.

The gene calls are TRBV25-1 and TRBJ1-6; D possibly corresponds to TRBD1 (5 bases). The V end lost 6 bases, the J end lost 5 bases, and 14 bases lay between the germline ends. The CDR3 sequence is 15 residues long. Germline assignment: CDR1 MGHDK and CDR2 SYGVNS. CDR3 sequence (DNA): TGTGCCAGCAGCTTTGGGGGGGTGCATAATTCACCCCTCCACTTT. Translated, it gives CASSFGGVHNSPLHF.

The table lists this clonotype with many counts. The chain is built from TRBV6-2 or TRBV6-3 and TRBJ1-2; D remains ambiguous. Trimming stripped 8 bases from V and 12 bases from J, with 13 bases between. Germline V gene sequence: CDR1 MNHEY, CDR2 SVGEGT. The CDR3 extends over 10 amino acids. CDR3 sequence reads: CASGLLTNTF. CDR3 DNA sequence: TGTGCCAGCGGACTACTGACCAACACCTTC.

This clonotype was seen ten or more times. The rearrangement uses TRBV3-1 and TRBJ2-5; 9 positions agree with TRBD2. This CDR3 is 14 amino acids long. After removal of 1 base from V and 3 bases from J, the junction contained 0 bases not matched to a gene. Looked up from germline, CDR1 is LGHDT and CDR2 is YNNKEL (reference sequence). This chain's CDR3 is CASSQGLAEETQYF. CDR3 DNA: TGTGCCAGCAGCCAAGGACTAGCGGAAGAGACCCAGTACTTC.

The rearrangement joins TRBV7-9 to TRBJ1-6; D not resolved. The CDR3 consists of 16 residues. Trimming stripped 4 bases from V and 6 bases from J, with 16 bases between. The germline V gene has CDR1 SEHNR and CDR2 FQNEAQ (reference sequence). This CDR3 is CASSSRPGVGNSPLHF. The CDR3 nucleotides read TGTGCCAGCAGCTCCAGGCCGGGTGTCGGTAATTCACCCCTCCACTTT.

Concerning this clonotype: This is likely an artifact of a read error, given a far larger clone one base away. This sequence joins TRBV7-9 and TRBJ2-7; D gene ambiguous. CDR1 is SEHNR, CDR2 FQNEAQ, per germline (reference sequence). The V end lost 5 bases, the J end lost 6 bases, and 11 bases lay between the germline ends. The CDR3 length is 12 residues. CDR3 DNA sequence: TGTGCCAGCAGCCTCCTTACCTGCGAGCAGTACTTC. Translating gives CASSLLTCEQYF.

The chain recombines TRBV29-1 with TRBJ1-1; D gene ambiguous. Between the trimmed V and J ends, which lost 2 bases and 10 bases, there was a span of 14 bases. From germline, CDR1 is SQVTM and CDR2 ANQGSEA. The CDR3 consists of 12 residues. The CDR3, as DNA: TGCAGCGTTGAACTCCCGGACCTTGGAGCTTTCTTT. It yields the protein CSVELPDLGAFF.

The rearrangement links TRBV6-5 to TRBJ1-3; D remains ambiguous. The CDR3 has 15 amino acids. Germline CDR1 MNHEY, CDR2 SVGAGI. The V gene lost 7 bases and the J gene lost 0 bases, with 13 bases spanning the gap. The chain's CDR3 is CASTSQALSGNTIYF. Here the CDR3 DNA reads TGTGCCAGCACATCCCAGGCCCTCTCTGGAAACACCATATATTTT.

A few counts support this clonotype. The rearrangement links TRBV2 to TRBJ1-6; D is undetermined. The V end lost 7 bases, the J end lost 8 bases, and 15 bases lay between the germline ends. The CDR3 is made up of 14 amino acids. Germline V gives CDR1 SNHLY, CDR2 FYNNEI. The CDR3 loop is CASKGRTTYSPLHF. Here the CDR3 DNA reads TGTGCCAGCAAAGGACGGACTACTTATTCACCCCTCCACTTT.

The J gene is TRBJ2-2, the V gene TRBV5-1, with D perhaps matching TRBD1 (5 bases). CDR1 and CDR2 (germline): SGHRS, YFSETQ. Trimming shortened V by 0 bases and J by 2 bases, and 11 bases separated the two germline ends. The CDR3 totals 16 residues. CDR3 amino acids: CASSLVYGHNTGELFF. CDR3 nucleotide sequence: TGCGCCAGCAGCTTGGTTTATGGACATAACACCGGGGAGCTGTTTTTT.

The chain combines TRBV19 with TRBJ2-5, with 9 bases matching TRBD2. Germline CDR1 LNHDA, CDR2 SQIVND (reference sequence). The trim removed 6 bases at V and 5 bases at J, leaving 13 bases unmatched. This CDR3 spans 16 amino acids. CDR3 sequence reads: CASSPRGGGARETQYF. CDR3 in DNA: TGTGCCAGTAGCCCCCGGGGCGGGGGGGCCAGGGAGACCCAGTACTTC.

This clonotype was observed a few times. The chain uses TRBV29-1 and TRBJ2-6; no clear D gene. The CDR3 loop spans 12 amino acids. Per germline, CDR1 SQVTM and CDR2 ANQGSEA. V lost 6 bases to trimming and J lost 4 bases, with 7 bases between them. This chain's CDR3 is CSVEAGANVLTF. In DNA, the CDR3 is TGCAGCGTCGAGGCGGGGGCCAACGTCCTGACTTTC.

This clonotype was detected a few times. The CDR3 nucleotides are TGCGCCAGCAGCCCAAAGATAGAGAACACTGAAGCTTTCTTT. This sequence encodes CASSPKIENTEAFF. The chain combines TRBV4-3 with TRBJ1-1; D not certain. CDR1 LGHNA and CDR2 YSLEER come from the germline V gene. Trimming took off 4 bases at V and 1 base at J, with 10 bases between the two ends. The CDR3 sequence is 14 residues long.

This chain uses TRBV19 with TRBJ1-5, with TRBD1 matching over 9 bases. Germline V gives CDR1 LNHDA, CDR2 SQIVND (reference sequence). The CDR3 totals 15 residues. Trimming at V came to 9 bases and at J to 3 bases, leaving 9 bases not matched to a gene. The CDR3 bases are TGTGCCAGCAGCTCACAGGGGGCTGACAATCAGCCCCAGCATTTT. This translates into CASSSQGADNQPQHF.

This clonotype showed up many times. This chain uses TRBV7-9 with TRBJ1-5; D is unresolved. CDR1 is SEHNR, CDR2 FQNEAQ, per germline (reference sequence). The CDR3 runs 15 residues. V was cut by 5 bases and J by 2 bases, with 13 bases left in between. The CDR3 here is CASSQDNQGNQPQHF. The CDR3 coding sequence is TGTGCCAGCAGCCAAGACAACCAGGGCAATCAGCCCCAGCATTTT.

The table lists this clonotype with a few counts. J is TRBJ2-7 and V is TRBV11-2; D uncertain. This CDR3 region has 14 residues. The germline V gene has CDR1 SGHAT and CDR2 FQNNGV. Trimming stripped 5 bases from V and 4 bases from J, with 15 bases between. CDR3 sequence: CASSQTGGFYEQYF. CDR3 DNA sequence: TGTGCCAGCAGCCAGACGGGCGGATTTTACGAGCAGTACTTC.

This chain connects TRBV29-1 to TRBJ1-2, with 11 bases aligning to TRBD1. CDR3 length: 14 residues. Germline trimming cut 4 bases from V and 5 bases from J; bases unmatched to any gene: 6. CDR1 and CDR2 from the germline V gene are SQVTM and ANQGSEA. CDR3 coding DNA: TGCAGCGTTGGCGCGGGACAGGGGGTTTATGGCTACACCTTC. Translating it yields CSVGAGQGVYGYTF.

This clonotype occurred many times. The V gene is TRBV10-2, the J gene TRBJ1-2; 7 bases agree with TRBD1. The germline V gene encodes CDR1 WSHSY and CDR2 SAAADI. V was pared by 2 bases and J by 0 bases, with 3 bases of the junction left unmatched. CDR3 size: 15 residues. CDR3 in amino acids: CASSEPDRPNYGYTF. DNA of the CDR3: TGCGCCAGCAGTGAGCCGGACAGGCCTAACTATGGCTACACCTTC.

This clonotype was recorded many times. The J gene is TRBJ2-5, the V gene TRBV28; D uncertain. The CDR3 is 14 residues long. V was cut by 5 bases and J by 5 bases, with 15 bases left in between. Germline loops: CDR1 MDHEN, CDR2 SYDVKM. CDR3 amino acids: CASSVQPRGETQYF. CDR3 sequence (DNA): TGTGCCAGCAGTGTCCAGCCCCGTGGGGAGACCCAGTACTTC.

This clonotype showed up many times. CDR3: CASSSATYEQYF. In DNA, the CDR3 is TGTGCCAGTAGTTCGGCGACCTACGAGCAGTACTTC. The chain has TRBV19 and TRBJ2-7; no reliable D call. Trimming stripped 5 bases from V and 2 bases from J, with 7 bases between. Looked up from germline, CDR1 is LNHDA and CDR2 is SQIVND (reference sequence). The CDR3 has 12 amino acids.

This clonotype occurred a few times. V gene TRBV6-1 combines with J gene TRBJ1-1; 12 bases are a match to TRBD1. The germline V gene has CDR1 MNHNS and CDR2 SASEGT. The ends lost 10 bases at V and 0 bases at J; junction bases unmatched: 6. The CDR3 is 15 amino acids. The CDR3 spells CATRDRGLMNTEAFF. The DNA for the CDR3 is TGTGCCACCCGGGACAGGGGGCTCATGAACACTGAAGCTTTCTTT.